Listed below are T cell receptor beta chains from one sample, sequenced in a study of blood T cell repertoires in COVID-19. Method: immunoSEQ multiplex PCR; TCRdb's copy keeps in-frame clones and lacks some. Here the sample spans about 290,000 clones, just under 85% being singletons. Input material: peripheral blood. Receptors originate from a woman between 50 and 59 years old with active or convalescent COVID-19. Both conserved end residues are part of each CDR3. The size field is filled for only some rows; it gives once, few, many or a size class.

>TRBV18|once
CASSPAQRERYVQYF
>TRBV6-5|.
CASKDSGYNEQFF
>TRBV29-1|.
CSYLGGVMNTEAFF
>TRBV3-1/TRBV3-2|.
CASSQVSAGSRNGYTF
>TRBV4-1|few
CASSPTRGETEAFF
>TRBV2|.
CASSEQTGNSYEQYF
>TRBV2|.
CASSVGQAYEQYF
>TRBV5-1|.
CASSSTSGRVTDTQYF
>TRBV6-2/TRBV6-3|.
CASSYRLSGGASNQPQHF
>TRBV19|.
CASRNRGPLYGYTF
>TRBV14|.
CASSPFSGRGDNEQFF
>TRBV18|.
CASSPRGPGGEKLFF
>TRBV3-1/TRBV3-2|.
CASSQARGEQYF
>TRBV11-2|.
CASSFGGVTEAFF
>TRBV19|.
CASSISADRAYYGYTF
>TRBV24-1|.
CATSAQTGDRDYGYTF
>TRBV7-9|.
CASNLQENTEAFF
>TRBV5-4|once
CASNPSGRGNTGELFF
>TRBV30|.
CAWSVRIGRLAGSDTQYF
>TRBV19|few
CASSIRGLPTDTQYF
>TRBV5-8|.
CASSPGQDYNQPQHF
>TRBV2|.
CASRPDRGPDGYTF
>TRBV30|.
CAWSSGGGYEQYF
>TRBV5-1|.
CASSQGTGGSRGYTF
>TRBV9|.
CASSVGTSGTGELFF
>TRBV2|.
CASSEALAGYNEQFF
>TRBV6-5|few
CASSLSGANTDTQYF
>TRBV19|.
CASSMVWVQVGREGPLDQYF
>TRBV30|many
CAWKTGSSYNSPLHF
>TRBV28|.
CASSLGGWNQPQHF
>TRBV5-1|.
CASSLEGATEAFF
>TRBV6-5|.
CASSSPLGQGDTEAFF
>TRBV5-1|.
CASSFGGAGEMNTEAFF
>TRBV11-2|few
CASRRAGIQETQYF
>TRBV11-2|.
CASSLVVVGLQFF
>TRBV19|.
CASSTSRQLSNYGYTF
>TRBV3-1/TRBV3-2|.
CASSQDGLGGNQETQYF
>TRBV7-9|.
CASSAQENTEAFF
>TRBV28|.
CASSSTGDNSPLHF
>TRBV19|.
CASSTTGSNYGYTF
>TRBV18|.
CASSPPTGQPQHF
>TRBV30|few
CAWSVEGGGSTEAFF
>TRBV5-6|few
CASRYTGYNEQFF
>TRBV4-1|once
CASSQDPPGEQYF
>TRBV28|once
CASSLWDSASWGGANVLTF
>TRBV5-8|.
CASSLFSMSGVVAKNIQYF
>TRBV28|.
CASSPHPGQMAYNEQFF
>TRBV4-2|once
CASSHNSDAGAQYF
>TRBV5-1|.
CASSPPTSGYEQYF
>TRBV28|.
CASRPGQGSSPLHF
>TRBV5-1|.
CASSRTGGSGNTIYF
>TRBV5-1|.
CASSLSGSWETQYF
>TRBV6-4|.
CASSDSGLANPTVLNEQFF
>TRBV5-1|few
CASSVPGVGGYTF
>TRBV12-1|.
CASSPTGFYYGYTF
>TRBV9|.
CASSLAGAADTQYF
>TRBV4-2|.
CASSQDRMDRADTEAFF